This is a list of T cell receptor beta chains from one sample in a study of shared clonotypes between healthy human individuals. Sequenced by immunoSEQ multiplex PCR; TCRdb stores in-frame clones only, minus some. Seen here are hundreds of thousands of clones, roughly 96% observed once, and the top ten hold over 0.09%. Source material: naive CD8+ T cells sorted from blood. The origin of the receptors is a young woman in good health. Each CDR3 is given with its conserved first and last residue. A D gene is named only where the DNA matches it firmly. Size is omitted from some rows. Given values are once, few, many or a class for expanded clones.

DNA,CDR3,J,size,D,V
TGCGCCAGCAGCCAAAACGAGGCCTTCTACACCTTC,CASSQNEAFYTF,TRBJ1-2,-,-,TRBV4-1
TGTGCCAGCAGCGAAACCCTTCTTGGAACTGAAGCTTTCTTT,CASSETLLGTEAFF,TRBJ1-1,-,-,TRBV7-9
TGTGCCAGTAGTATGGGCTACCTTCCAGCCCAGCAGTACTTC,CASSMGYLPAQQYF,TRBJ2-7,-,-,TRBV19
TGTGCCAGTAACTTGGGCAATCAGCCCCAGCATTTT,CASNLGNQPQHF,TRBJ1-5,-,-,TRBV19
TGTGCCAGCAGCTCCAGAGTGGGTGGGGGAGGGCCAGCGGCCAATGAGCAGTTCTTC,CASSSRVGGGGPAANEQFF,TRBJ2-1,once,TRBD2,TRBV7-9
TGCGCCAGCAGTGCCGGGAGCTCCTACGAGCAGTACTTC,CASSAGSSYEQYF,TRBJ2-7,-,-,TRBV10-1
TGTGCCAGTAGTAGCACTAGCGGAAGGGAACAAGAGACCCAGTACTTC,CASSSTSGREQETQYF,TRBJ2-5,once,TRBD2,TRBV19
TGCGCCAGCAGCCAAACTAGCGGGGGCTACGAGCAGTACTTC,CASSQTSGGYEQYF,TRBJ2-7,-,TRBD2,TRBV4-1
TGTGCCAGCACGTCGGAAGATGAAAAACTGTTTTTT,CASTSEDEKLFF,TRBJ1-4,-,-,TRBV6-6
TGTGCCAGTAGTATAGATAATGGGAGAGTTGATGAGCAGTTCTTC,CASSIDNGRVDEQFF,TRBJ2-1,-,-,TRBV19
TGCAGCGTTGGCGGGACCAGCTCCTACGAGCAGTACTTC,CSVGGTSSYEQYF,TRBJ2-7,-,-,TRBV29-1
TGTGCCAGCAGCTTGGAGGATTCCGGGGAGCTGTTTTTT,CASSLEDSGELFF,TRBJ2-2,-,-,TRBV5-4
TGTGCCAGCAGCACGAACAGGGCCCAAGGCTACACCTTC,CASSTNRAQGYTF,TRBJ1-2,-,-,TRBV7-9
TGTGCCAGCAGTGGGACTGGTTCGTCCTACGAGCAGTACTTC,CASSGTGSSYEQYF,TRBJ2-7,-,-,TRBV27
TGTGCCAGCAGTGAGCCGGGGACTAGCTGGTTCTTC,CASSEPGTSWFF,TRBJ2-1,-,TRBD2,TRBV27
TGTGCCAGCAGATACAGGGACAGGGCCCCAGATACGCAGTATTTT,CASRYRDRAPDTQYF,TRBJ2-3,-,TRBD1,TRBV5-6
TGTGCCAGCAGCGGGAGCCGGGACAGGGGTGACGAGCAGTACTTC,CASSGSRDRGDEQYF,TRBJ2-7,-,TRBD1,TRBV2